These T cell receptor beta chains were read from a single sample in a study of T cell therapy after organ transplantation. Method: immunoSEQ multiplex PCR; TCRdb's copy keeps in-frame clones and lacks some. This sample contains roughly 90 clones. Their antigen targets remain unknown. The sequenced material came from cultured CD8+ T cells. All receptors derive from a human patient who had received a solid organ transplant and had CMV disease. Some of the T cells may derive from the graft donor. Both conserved end residues are part of each CDR3. A D gene is named only where the DNA matches it firmly. Only some rows state a clone size, as once, few, many or a class for expanded clones.

cdr3_nt: TGCGCCAGCAGCCCCGAGGAGGGGCACGAAAAACTGTTTTTT
cdr3_aa: CASSPEEGHEKLFF
cdr3_length: 14
v_call: TRBV4-1
j_call: TRBJ1-4
d_call: NA
clone_size: NA

cdr3_nt: TGCAGTGCTAGGACGGACTATGGCTACACCTTC
cdr3_aa: CSARTDYGYTF
cdr3_length: 11
v_call: TRBV20-1
j_call: TRBJ1-2
d_call: NA
clone_size: NA

cdr3_nt: TGTGCCAGCCATCCTAGGGCACTTGGTCTCGGGACAGGGAACACCGGGGAGCTGTTTTTT
cdr3_aa: CASHPRALGLGTGNTGELFF
cdr3_length: 20
v_call: TRBV19
j_call: TRBJ2-2
d_call: TRBD1
clone_size: NA

cdr3_nt: TGTGCCAGCAGTACCTTCGCTGAAGCTTTCTTT
cdr3_aa: CASSTFAEAFF
cdr3_length: 11
v_call: TRBV6-1
j_call: TRBJ1-1
d_call: NA
clone_size: NA

cdr3_nt: TGTGCCAGCAGTTACTACCAGGACAGGGCCAACGAGCAGTACTTC
cdr3_aa: CASSYYQDRANEQYF
cdr3_length: 15
v_call: TRBV6-6
j_call: TRBJ2-7
d_call: TRBD1
clone_size: NA

cdr3_nt: TGTGCCAGCAACCCCCTAGCAGTCGGGGAGCTGTTTTTT
cdr3_aa: CASNPLAVGELFF
cdr3_length: 13
v_call: TRBV7-8
j_call: TRBJ2-2
d_call: NA
clone_size: NA

cdr3_nt: TGCGCCAGCAGCCAAGAAGTAAGCGAGATCTACGAGCAGTACTTC
cdr3_aa: CASSQEVSEIYEQYF
cdr3_length: 15
v_call: TRBV4-3
j_call: TRBJ2-7
d_call: NA
clone_size: few

cdr3_nt: TGTGCCAGCAGCTTTACCGAACGAACTGAAGCTTTCTTT
cdr3_aa: CASSFTERTEAFF
cdr3_length: 13
v_call: TRBV7-9
j_call: TRBJ1-1
d_call: NA
clone_size: NA

cdr3_nt: TGTGCCAGCAGTGAAGGAGCTGTTCGGAACGTCGACTATGGCTACACCTTC
cdr3_aa: CASSEGAVRNVDYGYTF
cdr3_length: 17
v_call: TRBV6-1
j_call: TRBJ1-2
d_call: NA
clone_size: NA

cdr3_nt: TGCGCCAGCAGCCAAGATTCAGGGTCGGTGTACAATGAGCAGTTCTTC
cdr3_aa: CASSQDSGSVYNEQFF
cdr3_length: 16
v_call: TRBV4-3
j_call: TRBJ2-1
d_call: NA
clone_size: few

cdr3_nt: TGTGCCAGCAGTCCTAGTGCAGGGGGAGGCTTCGCTGAAGCTTTCTTT
cdr3_aa: CASSPSAGGGFAEAFF
cdr3_length: 16
v_call: TRBV6-6
j_call: TRBJ1-1
d_call: TRBD1
clone_size: NA

cdr3_nt: TGTGCCAGCAGTGAACAACAGGCCGACGCGCGGGAGTTAGGGACCCAGTACTTC
cdr3_aa: CASSEQQADARELGTQYF
cdr3_length: 18
v_call: TRBV6-1
j_call: TRBJ2-5
d_call: TRBD2
clone_size: NA

cdr3_nt: TGTGCCAGCAGTGCTATGGGACAGGGACTTTTC
cdr3_aa: CASSAMGQGLF
cdr3_length: 11
v_call: TRBV6-6
j_call: TRBJ1-2
d_call: TRBD1
clone_size: few

cdr3_nt: TGTGCCAGCTCAGGGACAGGGATGCGGCAGCCCCAGCATTTT
cdr3_aa: CASSGTGMRQPQHF
cdr3_length: 14
v_call: TRBV28
j_call: TRBJ1-5
d_call: TRBD1
clone_size: NA

cdr3_nt: TGTGCCAGCAGTTACAAACAGGGTCCCTCACCCCTCCACTTT
cdr3_aa: CASSYKQGPSPLHF
cdr3_length: 14
v_call: TRBV6-6
j_call: TRBJ1-6
d_call: NA
clone_size: NA